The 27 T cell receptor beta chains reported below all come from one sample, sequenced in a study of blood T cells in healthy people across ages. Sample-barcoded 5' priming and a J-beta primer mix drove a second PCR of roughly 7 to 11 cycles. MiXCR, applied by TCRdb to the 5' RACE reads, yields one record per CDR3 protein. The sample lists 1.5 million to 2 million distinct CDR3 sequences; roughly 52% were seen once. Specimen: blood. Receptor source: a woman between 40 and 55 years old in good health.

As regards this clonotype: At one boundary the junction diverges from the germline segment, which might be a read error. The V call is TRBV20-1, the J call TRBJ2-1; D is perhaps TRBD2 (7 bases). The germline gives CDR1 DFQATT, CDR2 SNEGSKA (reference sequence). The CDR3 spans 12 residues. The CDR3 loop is CGARDARTAGFF. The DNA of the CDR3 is TGCGGTGCTAGAGATGCCAGGACAGCGGGATTCTTC.

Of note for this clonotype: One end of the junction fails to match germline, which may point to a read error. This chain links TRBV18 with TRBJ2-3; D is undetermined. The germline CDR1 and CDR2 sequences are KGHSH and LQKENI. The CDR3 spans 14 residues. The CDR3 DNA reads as TGTGCCAGCCCACCAAAAGTTAGCACAGATACGCAGTATTTT. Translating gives CASPPKVSTDTQYF. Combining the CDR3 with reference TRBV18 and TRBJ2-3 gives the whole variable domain NAGVMQNPRHLVRRRGQEARLRCSPMKGHSHVYWYRQLPEEGLKFMVYLQKENIIDESGMPKERFSAEFPKEGPSILRIQQVVRGDSAAYFCASPPKVSTDTQYFGPGTRLTVL.

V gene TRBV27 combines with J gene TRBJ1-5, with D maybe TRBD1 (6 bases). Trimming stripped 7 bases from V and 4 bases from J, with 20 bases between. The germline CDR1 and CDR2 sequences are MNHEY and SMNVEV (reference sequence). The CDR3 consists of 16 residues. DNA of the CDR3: TGTGCCAGCACCGCTCCCCGGGGGCGAGTGAATCAGCCCCAGCATTTT. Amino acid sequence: CASTAPRGRVNQPQHF.

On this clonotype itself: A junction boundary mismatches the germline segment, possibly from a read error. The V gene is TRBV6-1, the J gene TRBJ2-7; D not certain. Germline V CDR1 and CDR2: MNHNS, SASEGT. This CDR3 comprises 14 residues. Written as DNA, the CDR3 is TGTGCCAGCGGTGAAGGTGGGTTGTTCTACGAGCAGTACTTC. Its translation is CASGEGGLFYEQYF.

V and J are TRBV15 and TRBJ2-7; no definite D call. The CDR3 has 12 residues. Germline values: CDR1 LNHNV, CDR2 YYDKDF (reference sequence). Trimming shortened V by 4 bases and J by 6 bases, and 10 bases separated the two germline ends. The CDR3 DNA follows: TGTGCCACCAGCAACCTCCCCCTCGAGCAGTACTTC. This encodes CATSNLPLEQYF.

CDR3 sequence reads: CASSGERGGSFEQFF. The CDR3 nucleotides are TGTGCCAGCAGTGGGGAGCGGGGGGGCAGCTTTGAGCAGTTCTTC. V usage is TRBV6-5 and J usage is TRBJ2-1; 10 bases match TRBD2. Trimming at V came to 5 bases and at J to 9 bases, leaving 10 bases not matched to a gene. CDR3 length equals 15 residues. Germline CDR1 and CDR2: MNHEY and SVGAGI.

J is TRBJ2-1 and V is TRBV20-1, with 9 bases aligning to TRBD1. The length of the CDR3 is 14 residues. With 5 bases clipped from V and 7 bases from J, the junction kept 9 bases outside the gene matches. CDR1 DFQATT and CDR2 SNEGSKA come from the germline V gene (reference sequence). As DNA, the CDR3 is TGCAGTGCTCAACACGGGGACAGGGCGAATGAGCAGTTCTTC. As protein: CSAQHGDRANEQFF.

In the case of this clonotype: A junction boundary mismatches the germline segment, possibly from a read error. The CDR3 is CASSPGTSKDTQYF. The CDR3, as DNA: TGTGCCAGCAGCCCCGGGACTAGCAAAGATACGCAGTATTTT. The chain carries TRBV7-2 and TRBJ2-3, with 9 bases lining up with TRBD2. The CDR3 is made up of 14 amino acids. Per the germline V gene, CDR1 is SGHTA and CDR2 is FQGNSA.

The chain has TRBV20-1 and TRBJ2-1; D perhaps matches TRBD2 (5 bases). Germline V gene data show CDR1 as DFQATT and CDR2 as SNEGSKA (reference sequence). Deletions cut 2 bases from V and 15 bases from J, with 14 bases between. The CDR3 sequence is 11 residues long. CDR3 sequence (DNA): TGCAGTGCTAGATCCCCCTCTAGCACGTTCTTC. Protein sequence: CSARSPSSTFF.

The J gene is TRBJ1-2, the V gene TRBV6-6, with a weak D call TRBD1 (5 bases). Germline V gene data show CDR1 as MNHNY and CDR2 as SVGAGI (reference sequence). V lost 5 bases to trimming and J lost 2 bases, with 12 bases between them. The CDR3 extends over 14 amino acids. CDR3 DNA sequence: TGTGCCAGCAGTGCGGGACGGCAAAACTATGGCTACACCTTC. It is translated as CASSAGRQNYGYTF.

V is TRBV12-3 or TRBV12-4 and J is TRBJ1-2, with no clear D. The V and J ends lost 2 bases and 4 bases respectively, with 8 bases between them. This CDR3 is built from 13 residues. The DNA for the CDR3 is TGTGCCAGCAGTTTATCAAGGTCCTATGGCTACACCTTC. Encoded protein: CASSLSRSYGYTF.

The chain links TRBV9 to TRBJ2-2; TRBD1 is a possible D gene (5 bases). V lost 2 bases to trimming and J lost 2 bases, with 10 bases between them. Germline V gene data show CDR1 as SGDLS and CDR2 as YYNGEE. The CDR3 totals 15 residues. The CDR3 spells CASSVQGQNTGELFF. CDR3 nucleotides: TGTGCCAGCAGCGTCCAGGGCCAAAACACCGGGGAGCTGTTTTTT.

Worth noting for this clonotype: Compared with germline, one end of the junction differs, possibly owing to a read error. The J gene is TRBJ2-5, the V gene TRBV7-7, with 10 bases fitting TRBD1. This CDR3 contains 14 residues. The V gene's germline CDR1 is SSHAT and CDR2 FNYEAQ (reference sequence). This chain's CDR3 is CASSPDRGLSEQYF. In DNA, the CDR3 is TGTGCTAGCAGTCCCGACAGGGGGCTTAGTGAGCAGTACTTC. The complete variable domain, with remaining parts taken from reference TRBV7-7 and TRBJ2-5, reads GAGVSQSPRYKVTKRGQDVTLRCDPISSHATLYWYQQALGQGPEFLTYFNYEAQPDKSGLPSDRFSAERPEGSISTLTIQRTEQRDSAMYRCASSPDRGLSEQYFGPGTRLLVL.

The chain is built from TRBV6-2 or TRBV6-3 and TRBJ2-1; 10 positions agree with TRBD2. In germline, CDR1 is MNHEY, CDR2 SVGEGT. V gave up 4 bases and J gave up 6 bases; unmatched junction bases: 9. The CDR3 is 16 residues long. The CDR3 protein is CASSFLAGGTSNEQFF. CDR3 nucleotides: TGTGCCAGCAGTTTCTTAGCGGGGGGCACTTCCAATGAGCAGTTCTTC.

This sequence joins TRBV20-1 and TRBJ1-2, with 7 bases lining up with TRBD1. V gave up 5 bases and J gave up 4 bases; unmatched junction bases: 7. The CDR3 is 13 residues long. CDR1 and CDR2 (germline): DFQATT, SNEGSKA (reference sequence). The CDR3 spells CSAGADRSYGYTF. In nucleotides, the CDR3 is TGCAGTGCTGGCGCGGACAGGAGCTATGGCTACACCTTC.

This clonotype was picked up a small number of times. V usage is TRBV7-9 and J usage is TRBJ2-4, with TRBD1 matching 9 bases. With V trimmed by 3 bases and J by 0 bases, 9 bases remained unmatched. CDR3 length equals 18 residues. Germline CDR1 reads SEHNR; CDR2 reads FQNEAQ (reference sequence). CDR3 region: CASSLLTGGLPAKNIQYF. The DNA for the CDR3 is TGTGCCAGCAGCTTGTTAACAGGGGGCCTCCCAGCCAAAAACATTCAGTACTTC.

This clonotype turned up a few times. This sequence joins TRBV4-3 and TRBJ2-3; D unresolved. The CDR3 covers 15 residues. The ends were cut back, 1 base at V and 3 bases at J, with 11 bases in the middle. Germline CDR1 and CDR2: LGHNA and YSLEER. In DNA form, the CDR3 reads TGCGCCAGCAGCCAAGGGCCGGGCCGGACAGATACGCAGTATTTT. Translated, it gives CASSQGPGRTDTQYF.

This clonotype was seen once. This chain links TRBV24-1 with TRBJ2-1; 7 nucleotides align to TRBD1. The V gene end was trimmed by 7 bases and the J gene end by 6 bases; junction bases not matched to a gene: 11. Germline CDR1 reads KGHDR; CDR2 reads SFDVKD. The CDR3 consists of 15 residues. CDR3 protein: CATSRGLDRVNEQFF. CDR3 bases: TGTGCCACCAGCCGGGGCCTTGACAGGGTCAATGAGCAGTTCTTC.

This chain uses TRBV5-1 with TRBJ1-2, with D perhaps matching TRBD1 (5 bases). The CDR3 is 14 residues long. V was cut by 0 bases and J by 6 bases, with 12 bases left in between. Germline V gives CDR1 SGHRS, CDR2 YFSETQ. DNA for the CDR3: TGCGCCAGCAGCTTGGACGTCGGGGCCAATGGCTACACCTTC. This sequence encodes CASSLDVGANGYTF.

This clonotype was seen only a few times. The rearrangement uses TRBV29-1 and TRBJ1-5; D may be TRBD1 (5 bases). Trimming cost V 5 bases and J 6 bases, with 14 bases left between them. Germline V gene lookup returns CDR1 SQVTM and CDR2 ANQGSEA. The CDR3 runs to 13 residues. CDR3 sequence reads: CSVLTAAGQPQHF. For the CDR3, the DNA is TGCAGCGTTTTGACAGCGGCGGGTCAGCCCCAGCATTTT.

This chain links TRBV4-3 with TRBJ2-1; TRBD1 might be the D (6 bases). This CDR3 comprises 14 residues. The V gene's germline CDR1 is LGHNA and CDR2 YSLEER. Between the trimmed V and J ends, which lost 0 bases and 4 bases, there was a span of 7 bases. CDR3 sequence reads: CASSQEDSYNEQFF. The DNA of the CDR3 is TGCGCCAGCAGCCAAGAGGACAGTTACAATGAGCAGTTCTTC.

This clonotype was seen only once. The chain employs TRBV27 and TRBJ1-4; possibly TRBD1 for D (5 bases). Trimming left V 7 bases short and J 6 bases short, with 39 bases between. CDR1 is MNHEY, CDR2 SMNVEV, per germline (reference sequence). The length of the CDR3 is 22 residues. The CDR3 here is CASTRDSLFYSREFFPYEKLFF. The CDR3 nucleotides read TGTGCCAGCACCAGAGACAGCCTCTTCTATTCGAGGGAATTTTTCCCCTATGAAAAACTGTTTTTT.

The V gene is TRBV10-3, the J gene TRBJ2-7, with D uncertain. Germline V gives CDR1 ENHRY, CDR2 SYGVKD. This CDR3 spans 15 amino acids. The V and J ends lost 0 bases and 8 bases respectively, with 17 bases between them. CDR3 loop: CAISESLGRPQQQYF. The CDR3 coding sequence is TGTGCCATCAGTGAGTCTCTCGGCCGCCCCCAGCAGCAGTACTTC.

The CDR3 is CASSQGALGTDTQYF. CDR3 DNA: TGTGCCAGCTCACAGGGGGCTCTTGGCACAGATACGCAGTATTTT. The genes are TRBV28 and TRBJ2-3, with 9 nucleotides matching TRBD1. The germline V gene has CDR1 MDHEN and CDR2 SYDVKM. The V gene end was trimmed by 8 bases and the J gene end by 1 base; junction bases not matched to a gene: 7. The CDR3 has 15 amino acids.

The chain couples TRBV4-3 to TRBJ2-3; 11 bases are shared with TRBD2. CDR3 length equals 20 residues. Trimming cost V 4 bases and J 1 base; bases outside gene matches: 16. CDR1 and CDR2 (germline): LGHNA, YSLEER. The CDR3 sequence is CASSRATSGGWGPGTDTQYF. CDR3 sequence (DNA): TGCGCCAGCAGCCGAGCAACTAGCGGGGGATGGGGCCCCGGCACAGATACGCAGTATTTT.

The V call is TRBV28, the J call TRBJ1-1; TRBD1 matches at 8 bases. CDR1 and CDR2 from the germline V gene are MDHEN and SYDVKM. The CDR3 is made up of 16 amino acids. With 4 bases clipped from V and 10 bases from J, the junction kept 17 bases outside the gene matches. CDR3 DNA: TGTGCCAGCAGTTCACCGGGGACAGGTCTCGAGTCTAGAGCTTTCTTT. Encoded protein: CASSSPGTGLESRAFF.

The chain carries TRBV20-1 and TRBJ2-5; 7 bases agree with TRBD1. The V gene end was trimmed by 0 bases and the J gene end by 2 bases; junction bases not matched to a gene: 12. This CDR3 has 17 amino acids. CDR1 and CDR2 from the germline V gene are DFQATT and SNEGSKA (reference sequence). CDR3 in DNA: TGCAGTGCTAGAGAACCTGGGACAGTTCAGGCGCAAGAGACCCAGTACTTC. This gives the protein CSAREPGTVQAQETQYF.